This T cell receptor (beta chain) was observed in a study of blood T cells in healthy people across ages. Alongside a J-beta primer mix, a sample-barcoded 5' primer served in a second PCR lasting about 7 to 12 cycles. One entry per CDR3 protein, called by TCRdb with MiXCR from the 5' RACE reads. The sample yields fewer than 950,000 distinct CDR3 sequences, under 40% seen once. Trimming removed 6 bases at V and 5 bases at J, with 10 bases between. The CDR3 runs 13 residues. The chain uses TRBV12-3 or TRBV12-4 and TRBJ1-4, with D perhaps TRBD1 (5 bases). The sequenced material came from blood. This TCR came from a man in his late teens or twenties in good health. The chain's CDR3 is CASRRQQNEKLFF. CDR3 nucleotides: TGTGCCAGCAGAAGACAGCAAAATGAAAAACTGTTTTTT.